Listed here are 32 T cell receptor beta chains from one sample, sequenced in a study of vaccination effects on CD4 cells after COVID-19. Before any sequencing was done, the ViraFEST assay used viral peptide pools to expand antigen-specific CD4+ T cells. Culture proceeded for 10 days, and CD4+ T cells were then isolated. All participants had two doses of either the BNT162b2 or mRNA-1273 vaccine. Their recognized antigens are unknown. Only in-frame clones appear in the TCRdb table, and some are missing; sequencing was by immunoSEQ multiplex PCR. The table includes roughly 70,000 clones, approximately 76% detected once. The material sequenced was CD4+ T cells from PBMCs cultured with HCoV-OC43 spike peptides, taken after COVID-19 vaccination. The subset denotes: HCoV-OC43 spike overlapping peptide pool stimulation. These receptor sequences come from a human donor who received a COVID-19 vaccine.

This clone was counted only a few times. The chain joins TRBV30 to TRBJ1-5; possibly TRBD1 for D (5 bases). CDR1 and CDR2 (germline): GTSNPN, SVGIG (reference sequence). This CDR3 contains 13 residues. V lost 1 base and J 4 bases, leaving 8 bases between the germline ends. The CDR3 nucleotides read TGTGCCTGGAGTGAACGGGGGAATCAGCCCCAGCATTTT. Translated, it gives CAWSERGNQPQHF.

The V gene is TRBV7-9, the J gene TRBJ1-2, with TRBD1 identical over 9 bases. CDR3 size: 16 residues. V was clipped by 6 bases and J by 2 bases; unmatched bases: 10. Germline lookup yields CDR1 SEHNR and CDR2 FQNEAQ (reference sequence). The CDR3 loop reads CASSLLGQGKNYGYTF. CDR3 coding DNA: TGTGCCAGCAGTTTGTTAGGACAGGGGAAGAACTATGGCTACACCTTC.

The gene calls are TRBV6-5 and TRBJ2-2; unclear D gene. The V and J ends lost 9 bases and 2 bases respectively, with 13 bases between them. The CDR3 runs to 14 residues. In germline, CDR1 is MNHEY, CDR2 SVGAGI. This chain's CDR3 is CASRHQLNTGELFF. The CDR3 nucleotides read TGTGCCAGTAGACATCAACTCAACACCGGGGAGCTGTTTTTT.

This chain joins TRBV18 and TRBJ1-2, with TRBD1 identical over 7 bases. J gave up 1 base and V 3 bases, and 8 bases lay outside the gene matches. The CDR3 has 16 amino acids. The germline gives CDR1 KGHSH, CDR2 LQKENI. In DNA form, the CDR3 reads TGTGCCAGCTCACCTCCCCGGGACAGTAGTAACTATGGCTACACCTTC. Residues: CASSPPRDSSNYGYTF.

This clone was picked up one time. The chain uses TRBV7-2 and TRBJ1-6; D might be TRBD1 (6 bases). The ends were cut back, 3 bases at V and 10 bases at J, with 7 bases in the middle. This CDR3 has 12 residues. CDR1 is SGHTA, CDR2 FQGNSA, per germline. This CDR3 reads CASSFQGSPLHF. In nucleotides, the CDR3 is TGTGCCAGCAGCTTCCAGGGGTCACCCCTCCACTTT.

The chain has TRBV2 and TRBJ2-7; 9 bases agree with TRBD2. Germline trimming cut 7 bases from V and 6 bases from J; bases unmatched to any gene: 10. The CDR3 has 14 residues. Germline V gene lookup returns CDR1 SNHLY and CDR2 FYNNEI. CDR3 loop: CASTIGLASAEQYV. The CDR3 nucleotides read TGTGCCAGCACTATAGGACTAGCGTCGGCCGAGCAGTACGTC.

This clone turned up a few times. CDR3 region: CAWRGFGEQFF. The DNA for the CDR3 is TGTGCCTGGAGGGGGTTCGGGGAGCAGTTCTTC. The rearrangement uses TRBV30 and TRBJ2-1, with no clear D. Trimming cost V 3 bases and J 10 bases, with 10 bases left between them. From germline, CDR1 is GTSNPN and CDR2 SVGIG (reference sequence). CDR3 length: 11 residues.

This clone turned up a few times. This sequence joins TRBV6-5 and TRBJ1-1; unclear D gene. CDR1 and CDR2 (germline): MNHEY, SVGAGI. The CDR3 spans 14 residues. With 5 bases removed from V and 7 bases from J, the gap between germline ends came to 17 bases. The chain's CDR3 is CASSPLFKQDEAFF. The CDR3 bases are TGTGCCAGCAGTCCCCTTTTCAAGCAAGATGAAGCTTTCTTT.

The rearrangement uses TRBV12-3 or TRBV12-4 and TRBJ2-3, with D uncertain. The V end was cut by 5 bases, the J end by 1 base, with 7 bases between. The CDR3 consists of 13 residues. CDR3 region: CASSAYRTDTQYF. The CDR3 DNA is TGTGCCAGCAGTGCCTATCGCACAGATACGCAGTATTTT.

The chain combines TRBV18 with TRBJ2-6; no firm D call. The CDR3 runs 12 residues. Germline V gene data show CDR1 as KGHSH and CDR2 as LQKENI. Trimming removed 5 bases at V and 5 bases at J, with 4 bases between. Written as DNA, the CDR3 is TGTGCCAGCTCATCTTGGGCCAACGTCCTGACTTTC. Translating it yields CASSSWANVLTF. Looking up the rest from reference TRBV18 and TRBJ2-6 gives the full variable domain: NAGVMQNPRHLVRRRGQEARLRCSPMKGHSHVYWYRQLPEEGLKFMVYLQKENIIDESGMPKERFSAEFPKEGPSILRIQQVVRGDSAAYFCASSSWANVLTFGAGSRLTVL.

The J gene is TRBJ1-2, the V gene TRBV5-1; 9 bases line up with TRBD1. Germline CDR1 and CDR2: SGHRS and YFSETQ. V lost 2 bases and J lost 5; bases outside the gene matches: 10. This CDR3 has 16 residues. The CDR3 DNA reads TGCGCCAGCAGCTTACAGGGGGCGCCTACTCAGTATGGCTACACCTTC. It encodes CASSLQGAPTQYGYTF.

This rearrangement joins TRBV7-2 to TRBJ1-3; no clear D gene. Trimming pared 3 bases from V and 0 bases from J, leaving 6 bases between. The CDR3 has 14 amino acids. Germline V CDR1 and CDR2: SGHTA, FQGNSA. The CDR3 reads CASSLGVSGNTIYF. Written as DNA, the CDR3 is TGTGCCAGCAGCTTGGGTGTCTCTGGAAACACCATATATTTT.

The chain employs TRBV19 and TRBJ2-7, with D possibly being TRBD2 (5 bases). The V end lost 6 bases, the J end lost 4 bases, and 16 bases lay between the germline ends. The CDR3 extends over 14 amino acids. Germline CDR1 LNHDA, CDR2 SQIVND (reference sequence). As DNA, the CDR3 is TGTGCCAGTAGGACGGACTTGGGAGTTTACGAGCAGTACGTC. Translation gives CASRTDLGVYEQYV.

The V call is TRBV5-6, the J call TRBJ2-7; D not certain. The V end lost 1 base, the J end lost 0 bases, and 14 bases lay between the germline ends. CDR1 SGHDT and CDR2 YYEEEE come from the germline V gene. CDR3 length: 16 amino acids. CDR3 sequence (DNA): TGTGCCAGCAGCTTGCAATCTGCTTTTGGCTCCTACGAGCAGTACGTC. Amino acid sequence: CASSLQSAFGSYEQYV.

This chain uses TRBV6-1 with TRBJ2-5; 11 nucleotides line up with TRBD2. The germline V gene encodes CDR1 MNHNS and CDR2 SASEGT. V lost 4 bases, J lost 1 base, and 5 bases stayed unmatched. This CDR3 has 16 amino acids. This chain's CDR3 is CASSGLAGLFQETQYF. CDR3 nucleotide sequence: TGTGCCAGCAGTGGACTAGCGGGATTGTTCCAAGAGACCCAGTACTTC.

The CDR3 nucleotides read TGTGCCACCGAGCAGGGGAGCACCGGGGAGCTGTTTTTT. As protein: CATEQGSTGELFF. This chain links TRBV24-1 with TRBJ2-2, with a possible D match to TRBD1 (6 bases). The germline gives CDR1 KGHDR, CDR2 SFDVKD. Trimming cost V 9 bases and J 4 bases, with 11 bases left between them. The CDR3 consists of 13 residues.

The chain recombines TRBV4-1 with TRBJ2-7; perhaps TRBD2 as D (6 bases). CDR1 is MGHRA, CDR2 YSYEKL, per germline. The CDR3 loop spans 19 amino acids. The V end was cut by 3 bases, the J end by 4 bases, with 28 bases between. CDR3 in DNA: TGCGCCAGCAGCCAGGCCGGTAGTCTTCCTGGGAGGCCCCCATACGAGCAGTACGTC. Amino acids: CASSQAGSLPGRPPYEQYV.

The V gene is TRBV30, the J gene TRBJ2-7; 12 bases match TRBD1. Germline loops: CDR1 GTSNPN, CDR2 SVGIG (reference sequence). The CDR3 spans 13 residues. V lost 5 bases and J lost 6; bases outside the gene matches: 5. The CDR3 DNA reads as TGTGCCTGGCAAAGGGACAGGGGGCTCGAGCAGTACGTC. Translated, it gives CAWQRDRGLEQYV.

V usage is TRBV7-8 and J usage is TRBJ1-2, with D unresolved. V was clipped by 3 bases and J by 1 base, with 9 bases between them. CDR1 is SGHVS, CDR2 FQNEAQ, per germline. The CDR3 length is 14 residues. The CDR3, as DNA: TGTGCCAGCAGCTTGATGTCTGTTAACTATGGCTACACCTTC. Amino acid sequence: CASSLMSVNYGYTF.

This clone was observed a few times. The V gene is TRBV12-3 or TRBV12-4, the J gene TRBJ1-1; D perhaps matches TRBD1 (5 bases). V was clipped by 3 bases and J by 1 base, with 6 bases between them. This CDR3 is built from 13 residues. CDR3 nucleotides: TGTGCCAGCAGTTTGGGGGAGAACACTGAAGCTTTCTTT. It yields the protein CASSLGENTEAFF.

The J gene is TRBJ1-6, the V gene TRBV5-6; possibly TRBD1 for D (5 bases). This CDR3 contains 15 residues. Trimming left V 4 bases short and J 8 bases short, with 16 bases between. Germline CDR1 is SGHDT and CDR2 is YYEEEE. The CDR3 here is CASSIAVGGYSPLHF. CDR3 coding DNA: TGTGCCAGCAGCATTGCGGTCGGGGGATATTCACCCCTCCACTTT.

This chain joins TRBV6-4 and TRBJ2-7; D call uncertain. V was shortened by 0 bases and J by 6 bases, with 9 bases between the two germline ends. The CDR3 runs 13 residues. The germline V gene has CDR1 MRHNA and CDR2 SNTAGT. The CDR3 coding sequence is TGTGCCAGCAGTGACTCCTGGGCAGGCGAGCAGTACGTC. As protein: CASSDSWAGEQYV.

This clone occurred a few times. J is TRBJ1-5 and V is TRBV3-1 (or the pseudogene TRBV3-2); D is ambiguous. From germline, CDR1 is LGHDT and CDR2 YNNKEL (reference sequence). CDR3 length: 15 amino acids. Trimming stripped 1 base from V and 3 bases from J, with 10 bases between. The CDR3 nucleotides read TGTGCCAGCAGCCAAGCTTTGCAGTCCAATCAGCCCCAGCATTTT. Translated, it gives CASSQALQSNQPQHF.

J is TRBJ2-2 and V is TRBV7-3, with 9 bases identical to TRBD1. This CDR3 comprises 15 residues. CDR1 is SGHTA and CDR2 is FQGTGA in the germline V gene. V was pared by 5 bases and J by 4 bases, with 5 bases of the junction left unmatched. The CDR3 is CASSLPQGATGELFF. DNA of the CDR3: TGTGCCAGCAGCCTACCACAGGGGGCCACCGGGGAGCTGTTTTTT.

V gene TRBV6-5 combines with J gene TRBJ1-3, with TRBD1 matching over 12 bases. The CDR3 totals 15 residues. The V gene end was trimmed by 5 bases and the J gene end by 4 bases; junction bases not matched to a gene: 3. The V gene's germline CDR1 is MNHEY and CDR2 SVGAGI. CDR3 loop: CASSRDRGPGNTIYF. For the CDR3, the DNA is TGTGCCAGCAGTAGGGACAGGGGGCCCGGAAACACCATATATTTT.

This clone has a single count. This chain links TRBV30 with TRBJ2-1, with D perhaps TRBD2 (5 bases). The germline CDR1 and CDR2 sequences are GTSNPN and SVGIG (reference sequence). V lost 3 bases, J lost 5 bases, and 14 bases lay in between. There are 14 residues in the CDR3. CDR3 nucleotide sequence: TGTGCCTGGAGCCCCAGTCGACTAAACAATGAGCAGTTCTTC. Its translation is CAWSPSRLNNEQFF.

This clone occurred once. The gene calls are TRBV6-2 or TRBV6-3 and TRBJ1-2, with a tentative D call TRBD1 (6 bases). Germline lookup yields CDR1 MNHEY and CDR2 SVGEGT. The CDR3 has 15 residues. Between the trimmed V and J ends, which lost 6 bases and 3 bases, there was a span of 17 bases. The CDR3 sequence: CASSFLESGDYGYTF. In nucleotides, the CDR3 is TGTGCCAGCAGCTTTCTTGAGTCAGGGGACTATGGCTACACCTTC.

The rearrangement joins TRBV6-5 to TRBJ2-7, with a weak D call TRBD2 (5 bases). This CDR3 is built from 14 residues. V shed 6 bases and J shed 3 bases, with 15 bases lying between them. Germline-derived CDR1 and CDR2 are MNHEY and SVGAGI. DNA for the CDR3: TGTGCCAGCAGCCCGTCAGCGGCGATCTACGAGCAGTACGTC. Protein sequence: CASSPSAAIYEQYV.

V is TRBV6-6 and J is TRBJ2-7; 8 bases map to TRBD1. The CDR3 sequence is 16 residues long. Trimming removed 4 bases from V and 0 bases from J; junction bases left unmatched: 8. Germline CDR1 reads MNHNY; CDR2 reads SVGAGI (reference sequence). The CDR3 DNA reads as TGTGCCAGCAGTTTACGCCGACAGGGGAGCTCCTACGAGCAGTACGTC. Translation gives CASSLRRQGSSYEQYV.

The rearrangement joins TRBV4-1 to TRBJ2-7; 7 positions match TRBD2. The V and J ends lost 4 bases and 5 bases, in that order; junction bases with no gene match: 5. CDR3 size: 13 residues. CDR1 is MGHRA and CDR2 is YSYEKL in the germline V gene. CDR3 protein: CASSPLAGDEQYV. The CDR3, as DNA: TGCGCCAGCAGCCCGCTGGCGGGAGACGAGCAGTACGTC.

The rearrangement links TRBV7-2 to TRBJ2-5, with no clear D. Germline V gene lookup returns CDR1 SGHTA and CDR2 FQGNSA. V lost 2 bases, J lost 1 base, and 8 bases lay in between. The CDR3 consists of 14 residues. The CDR3 nucleotides are TGTGCCAGCAGCTTACAATCGAGCCAAGAGACCCAGTACTTC. Its protein is CASSLQSSQETQYF.

The chain recombines TRBV3-1 (or the pseudogene TRBV3-2) with TRBJ1-3; D not resolved. The CDR3 runs to 16 residues. With 0 bases removed from V and 4 bases from J, the gap between germline ends came to 13 bases. The germline gives CDR1 LGHDT, CDR2 YNNKEL (reference sequence). The CDR3 loop is CASSQDLRAQGNTIYF. The CDR3 region has the DNA TGTGCCAGCAGCCAAGATCTAAGGGCGCAAGGAAACACCATATATTTT.